Sequencing of this T cell receptor beta chain was carried out in a study of technical replicates of blood from several donors. V was pared by 7 bases and J by 3 bases, with 12 bases between. The germline gives CDR1 MNHNY, CDR2 SVGAGI (reference sequence). CDR3 length equals 13 residues. Measured with immunoSEQ multiplex PCR; TCRdb has only the in-frame clones, and not every one. The table records about 83,000 clones, roughly nine tenths of them present only once. Sequenced input: T cells isolated from PBMCs. The sequence came from a human donor in good health. The J gene is TRBJ1-2, the V gene TRBV6-6; no firm D call. The CDR3 reads CASTGMSHYGYTF. The CDR3 nucleotides are TGTGCCAGCACCGGTATGAGCCACTATGGCTACACCTTC.